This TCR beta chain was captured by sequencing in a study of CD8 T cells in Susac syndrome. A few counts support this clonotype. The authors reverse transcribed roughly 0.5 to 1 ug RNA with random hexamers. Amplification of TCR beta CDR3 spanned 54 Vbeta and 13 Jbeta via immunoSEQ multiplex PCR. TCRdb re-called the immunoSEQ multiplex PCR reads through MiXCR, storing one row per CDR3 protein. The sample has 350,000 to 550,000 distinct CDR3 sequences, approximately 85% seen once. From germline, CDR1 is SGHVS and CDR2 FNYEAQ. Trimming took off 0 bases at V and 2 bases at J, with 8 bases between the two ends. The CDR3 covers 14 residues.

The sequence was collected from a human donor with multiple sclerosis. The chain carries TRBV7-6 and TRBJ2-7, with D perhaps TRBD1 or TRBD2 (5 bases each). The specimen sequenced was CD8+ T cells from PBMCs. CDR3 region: CASSLAGDPYEQYF. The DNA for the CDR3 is TGTGCCAGCAGCTTAGCGGGGGACCCCTACGAGCAGTACTTC.